A single sample is the source of the 29 T cell receptor beta chains below, sequenced in a study of CD8 T cells in ankylosing spondylitis. General study findings and limits: What seemed typical of ankylosing spondylitis blood was a TCR beta motif built from 8 or 9 highly homologous variants.

No antigen has been identified for these receptors. MiXCR was run by TCRdb on the 5' RACE reads, yielding one entry per CDR3 protein. The table lists about 220,000 distinct CDR3 sequences, approximately 16% of them singletons. Sequencing used blood, either unsorted or a sorted T cell fraction (not recorded which). The receptors stem from a male donor with ankylosing spondylitis.

The chain couples TRBV4-1 to TRBJ2-7; D not certain. With 0 bases removed from V and 0 bases from J, the gap between germline ends came to 12 bases. Germline lookup yields CDR1 MGHRA and CDR2 YSYEKL. The CDR3 length is 16 residues. The CDR3 region has the DNA TGCGCCAGCAGCCAAGATGAGGCAGCCAGCTCCTACGAGCAGTACTTC. Amino acid sequence: CASSQDEAASSYEQYF.

V and J are TRBV12-5 and TRBJ2-2, with D possibly being TRBD2 (5 bases). The CDR3 extends over 16 amino acids. V lost 3 bases and J lost 0, with 11 bases in between. The germline V gene encodes CDR1 LGHNT and CDR2 FRNRAP. The CDR3 DNA is TGTGCTAGTGGTTTTTCCGCGGGCGCGAACACCGGGGAGCTGTTTTTT. Translation gives CASGFSAGANTGELFF.

In this sample, this clonotype turned up many times. The gene calls are TRBV12-3 or TRBV12-4 and TRBJ2-3; no definite D call. Deletions cut 4 bases from V and 5 bases from J, with 7 bases between. The CDR3 has 12 residues. This chain's CDR3 is CASSSHGDTQYF. CDR3 bases: TGTGCCAGCAGTTCACATGGAGATACGCAGTATTTT.

In its sample, this clonotype was seen a few times. The chain links TRBV5-8 to TRBJ2-1; 8 bases agree with TRBD1. V lost 4 bases, J lost 9 bases, and 9 bases stayed unmatched. The CDR3 totals 14 residues. Germline lookup yields CDR1 SGHTS and CDR2 YDEGEE. The chain's CDR3 is CASSPMDRVGEQFF. The DNA of the CDR3 is TGTGCCAGCAGCCCTATGGACAGGGTTGGTGAGCAGTTCTTC.

This clonotype was seen only a few times. The V and J genes are TRBV24-1 and TRBJ2-5; 7 bases agree with TRBD1. The junction had 4 bases not matched to a gene; V was cut back by 3 bases and J by 4 bases. The CDR3 runs to 14 residues. The V gene's germline CDR1 is KGHDR and CDR2 SFDVKD. Here the CDR3 DNA reads TGTGCCACCAGTGATACCCGGGACAGAGAGACCCAGTACTTC. As protein: CATSDTRDRETQYF.

The chain recombines TRBV3-1 with TRBJ2-7; D unclear. The CDR3 is 14 residues long. V lost 0 bases and J lost 0, with 6 bases in between. Germline V gene lookup returns CDR1 LGHDT and CDR2 YNNKEL (reference sequence). CDR3: CASSQEASSYEQYF. The CDR3 coding sequence is TGTGCCAGCAGCCAAGAGGCCAGCTCCTACGAGCAGTACTTC.

The genes are TRBV6-1 and TRBJ1-5, with D unresolved. The V gene's germline CDR1 is MNHNS and CDR2 SASEGT. V dropped 2 bases and J dropped 0 bases, with 5 bases sitting between them. The CDR3 is made up of 14 amino acids. The chain's CDR3 is CASSESYSNQPQHF. CDR3 nucleotides: TGTGCCAGCAGTGAATCGTATAGCAATCAGCCCCAGCATTTT.

This chain links TRBV20-1 with TRBJ2-7; weak D call: TRBD2 (6 bases). CDR3 length: 16 amino acids. In germline, CDR1 is DFQATT, CDR2 SNEGSKA (reference sequence). Trimming took 0 bases from V and 0 from J, leaving 15 bases between them. The chain's CDR3 is CSARDFAGLSSYEQYF. CDR3 bases: TGCAGTGCTAGAGATTTTGCGGGGCTCAGCTCCTACGAGCAGTACTTC.

This chain joins TRBV2 and TRBJ2-6, with D perhaps TRBD1 (6 bases). Germline assignment: CDR1 SNHLY and CDR2 FYNNEI. V was cut by 4 bases and J by 3 bases, with 13 bases left in between. CDR3 length: 16 residues. Written as DNA, the CDR3 is TGTGCCAGCAGTGTAACAGGGTCAGGTGGGGCCAACGTCCTGACTTTC. Protein product: CASSVTGSGGANVLTF. Full variable domain (rest looked up from reference TRBV2 and TRBJ2-6): EPEVTQTPSHQVTQMGQEVILRCVPISNHLYFYWYRQILGQKVEFLVSFYNNEISEKSEIFDDQFSVERPDGSNFTLKIRSTKLEDSAMYFCASSVTGSGGANVLTFGAGSRLTVL.

The chain combines TRBV27 with TRBJ2-1, with 7 positions matching TRBD2. The junction had 4 bases not matched to a gene; V was cut back by 2 bases and J by 0 bases. This CDR3 region has 16 residues. CDR1 and CDR2 from the germline V gene are MNHEY and SMNVEV (reference sequence). CDR3 in amino acids: CASSLASGSSYNEQFF. The CDR3 DNA is TGTGCCAGCAGTTTAGCTAGCGGTAGCTCCTACAATGAGCAGTTCTTC.

The chain couples TRBV19 to TRBJ2-1, with 10 bases aligning to TRBD1. Germline trimming cut 6 bases from V and 5 bases from J; bases unmatched to any gene: 4. The CDR3 sequence is 14 residues long. CDR1 is LNHDA and CDR2 is SQIVND in the germline V gene (reference sequence). The CDR3 nucleotides read TGTGCCAGTAGAATCGGACAGGGGGACAATGAGCAGTTCTTC. Translation: CASRIGQGDNEQFF.

The rearrangement links TRBV9 to TRBJ2-1; 9 nucleotides agree with TRBD2. The CDR3 consists of 16 residues. In germline, CDR1 is SGDLS, CDR2 YYNGEE. Unmatched junction bases numbered 12, after V lost 3 bases and J lost 8 bases. The CDR3: CASSGLAGPRLDEQFF. Written as DNA, the CDR3 is TGTGCCAGCAGCGGGCTAGCGGGACCAAGGTTAGATGAGCAGTTCTTC.

This clonotype was observed a few times. The chain recombines TRBV4-1 with TRBJ1-1, with D unclear. Germline V gene sequence: CDR1 MGHRA, CDR2 YSYEKL. The CDR3 loop spans 13 amino acids. Trimming removed 1 base from V and 3 bases from J, with 6 bases in between. This chain's CDR3 is CASSQVGYTEAFF. CDR3 DNA sequence: TGCGCCAGCAGCCAAGTGGGATACACTGAAGCTTTCTTT.

This clonotype came up a few times. The chain couples TRBV27 to TRBJ2-1, with D tentatively TRBD2 (6 bases). The germline V gene encodes CDR1 MNHEY and CDR2 SMNVEV (reference sequence). The V end lost 5 bases, the J end lost 1 base, and 9 bases lay between the germline ends. The CDR3 extends over 14 amino acids. As DNA, the CDR3 is TGTGCCAGCAGTGAGGGACTGTCCTACAATGAGCAGTTCTTC. It yields the protein CASSEGLSYNEQFF.

J is TRBJ2-7 and V is TRBV27; D remains ambiguous. The CDR3 spans 13 residues. Germline lookup yields CDR1 MNHEY and CDR2 SMNVEV (reference sequence). V was shortened by 6 bases and J by 0 bases, with 9 bases between the two germline ends. The chain's CDR3 is CASRRDISYEQYF. The CDR3 DNA reads as TGTGCCAGCAGAAGAGACATCTCCTACGAGCAGTACTTC.

This chain links TRBV28 with TRBJ1-6; D is perhaps TRBD1 (5 bases). The ends were cut back, 3 bases at V and 9 bases at J, with 15 bases in the middle. CDR1 MDHEN and CDR2 SYDVKM come from the germline V gene. This CDR3 region has 15 residues. The CDR3 DNA is TGTGCCAGCAGTTTTAGGGGTTGGGAGGGTTCACCCCTCCACTTT. Its translation is CASSFRGWEGSPLHF.

This clonotype was counted between two and nine times. The chain recombines TRBV4-1 with TRBJ2-7, with D unresolved. The CDR3 runs 14 residues. The V gene lost 0 bases and the J gene lost 3 bases, with 9 bases spanning the gap. Germline V gives CDR1 MGHRA, CDR2 YSYEKL. The DNA of the CDR3 is TGCGCCAGCAGCCAAGAAGGCAGGAGCTACGAGCAGTACTTC. This encodes CASSQEGRSYEQYF.

This clonotype was counted a few times. This chain connects TRBV4-1 to TRBJ2-7; 7 bases map to TRBD1. Per the germline V gene, CDR1 is MGHRA and CDR2 is YSYEKL. This CDR3 comprises 16 residues. Germline trimming cut 2 bases from V and 2 bases from J; bases unmatched to any gene: 9. Here the CDR3 DNA reads TGCGCCAGCAGCCAAAACCGGGACAGCAGACCCTACGAGCAGTACTTC. As protein: CASSQNRDSRPYEQYF.

The chain recombines TRBV6-1 with TRBJ2-1; 12 nucleotides line up with TRBD2. Looked up from germline, CDR1 is MNHNS and CDR2 is SASEGT. Germline trimming cut 4 bases from V and 9 bases from J; bases unmatched to any gene: 4. This CDR3 has 14 residues. The CDR3 DNA follows: TGTGCCAGCAGTGTGACTAGCGGGAGCTTTGAGCAGTTCTTC. Translation gives CASSVTSGSFEQFF.

A few counts support this clonotype. The rearrangement uses TRBV10-3 and TRBJ2-1; 8 bases align to TRBD1. Germline V gene data show CDR1 as ENHRY and CDR2 as SYGVKD. This CDR3 comprises 15 residues. The J segment lost 6 bases and the V segment lost 3 bases, leaving 7 bases of the junction unmatched. The CDR3 loop reads CAISERGDRGNEQFF. The CDR3 region has the DNA TGTGCCATCAGTGAAAGAGGTGACAGGGGCAATGAGCAGTTCTTC.

V usage is TRBV6-1 and J usage is TRBJ1-2, with 12 bases aligning to TRBD1. The length of the CDR3 is 13 residues. Germline trimming cut 6 bases from V and 8 bases from J; bases unmatched to any gene: 4. Per the germline V gene, CDR1 is MNHNS and CDR2 is SASEGT. CDR3 amino acids: CASRGQGAGGYTF. Here the CDR3 DNA reads TGTGCCAGCAGGGGACAGGGGGCCGGCGGCTACACCTTC.

This rearrangement joins TRBV7-6 to TRBJ2-1; D remains ambiguous. Trimming left V 1 base short and J 5 bases short, with 9 bases between. The CDR3 is 14 residues long. In germline, CDR1 is SGHVS, CDR2 FNYEAQ. CDR3: CASSLDIPNNEQFF. Written as DNA, the CDR3 is TGTGCCAGCAGCTTAGACATACCCAACAATGAGCAGTTCTTC. Full variable domain (rest looked up from reference TRBV7-6 and TRBJ2-1): GAGVSQSPRYKVTKRGQDVALRCDPISGHVSLYWYRQALGQGPEFLTYFNYEAQQDKSGLPNDRFSAERPEGSISTLTIQRTEQRDSAMYRCASSLDIPNNEQFFGPGTRLTVL.

The genes are TRBV28 and TRBJ2-7, with 7 positions matching TRBD2. J gave up 4 bases and V 8 bases, and 5 bases lay outside the gene matches. This CDR3 has 12 amino acids. The V gene's germline CDR1 is MDHEN and CDR2 SYDVKM. The CDR3 region is CASEGRGYEQYF. The CDR3 DNA sequence: TGTGCCAGCGAAGGGAGGGGTTACGAGCAGTACTTC.

This clonotype was seen many times. The chain carries TRBV12-3 or TRBV12-4 and TRBJ1-4, with 9 positions matching TRBD1. The CDR3 is 14 amino acids. V was clipped by 6 bases and J by 7 bases; unmatched bases: 6. CDR3 loop: CASSPGQGSEKLFF. In nucleotides, the CDR3 is TGTGCCAGCAGCCCGGGACAGGGTAGTGAAAAACTGTTTTTT.

The rearrangement joins TRBV20-1 to TRBJ2-3; 10 bases are shared with TRBD2. Germline CDR1 and CDR2: DFQATT and SNEGSKA (reference sequence). The trim removed 0 bases at V and 2 bases at J, leaving 5 bases unmatched. This CDR3 contains 16 residues. CDR3 DNA sequence: TGCAGTGCTAGAGATCTGAGCGGGGGGGACACAGATACGCAGTATTTT. Translation: CSARDLSGGDTDTQYF.

This rearrangement joins TRBV12-3 or TRBV12-4 to TRBJ2-3; 8 positions agree with TRBD2. This CDR3 region has 13 residues. Trimming cost V 9 bases and J 2 bases; bases outside gene matches: 4. The CDR3 sequence is CASGGGLTDTQYF. The CDR3 DNA reads TGTGCCAGTGGCGGGGGGCTCACAGATACGCAGTATTTT.

This clonotype was seen a handful of times. V gene TRBV5-1 combines with J gene TRBJ2-5; TRBD2 matches 13 bases. The CDR3 runs to 15 residues. Germline V CDR1 and CDR2: SGHRS, YFSETQ. The V segment lost 3 bases and the J segment 3 bases; nucleotides outside the gene matches: 2. CDR3 sequence reads: CASSSGLAGEETQYF. CDR3 nucleotide sequence: TGCGCCAGCAGCTCCGGACTAGCGGGGGAAGAGACCCAGTACTTC.

The CDR3 reads CASSLGVGGINEQFF. CDR3 DNA sequence: TGTGCCAGCAGCTTAGGGGTAGGGGGGATCAATGAGCAGTTCTTC. This sequence joins TRBV7-3 and TRBJ2-1; D might be TRBD1 or TRBD2, each matching 6 bases. Germline-derived CDR1 and CDR2 are SGHTA and FQGTGA. This CDR3 has 15 amino acids. Deletions cut 2 bases from V and 6 bases from J, with 14 bases between.

The chain has TRBV3-1 and TRBJ2-1, with 7 bases aligning to TRBD1. In germline, CDR1 is LGHDT, CDR2 YNNKEL (reference sequence). This CDR3 has 15 amino acids. Losses at the gene ends were 4 bases for V and 0 bases for J; bases not matched to a gene: 3. This CDR3 is CASSRDSSSYNEQFF. The CDR3 bases are TGTGCCAGCAGCCGGGACAGTTCCTCCTACAATGAGCAGTTCTTC.